This TCR beta chain was captured in a study of cytomegalovirus exposure and HLA in healthy donors. This CDR3 has 16 amino acids. Trimming removed 2 bases at V and 1 base at J, with 13 bases between. CDR1 is SGDLS, CDR2 YYNGEE, per germline. The study ran its PCR with 60 Vbeta and 13 Jbeta primers. TCRdb's copy holds only in-frame clones and misses some; the assay was immunoSEQ multiplex PCR. The repertoire holds roughly 120,000 clones, with about 72% as singletons. The sample was PBMCs. The chain links TRBV9 to TRBJ1-3; no clear D. This clonotype originated in a man between 25 and 39 years old in good health and CMV-seropositive. The CDR3 nucleotides read TGTGCCAGCAGCGTGGGCACCAGGAATTCTGGAAACACCATATATTTT. Protein: CASSVGTRNSGNTIYF.